These 21 T cell receptor beta chains originate from one sample sequenced in a study of T-cell reconstitution after alpha-beta-depleted transplantation in children. A TCRbeta library incorporating unique molecular identifiers was prepared. TCRdb reprocessed the PCR reads with MiXCR, giving one entry per CDR3 protein. The sample records 500,000 to 750,000 distinct CDR3 sequences, over 10% being singletons. The sequences come from PBMCs, mostly from graft donor cells, collected 360 days after TCRalphabeta/CD19-depleted stem cell transplant. These receptors originate from a male patient aged 10-17 years who had a stem cell transplant for acute myeloid leukemia, so the T cells may come from the graft donor.

This clonotype was picked up a small number of times. This chain links TRBV3-1 with TRBJ2-1, with D possibly being TRBD2 (5 bases). CDR1 is LGHDT and CDR2 is YNNKEL in the germline V gene (reference sequence). The V gene lost 5 bases and the J gene lost 6 bases, with 17 bases spanning the gap. The CDR3 sequence is 15 residues long. CDR3 coding DNA: TGTGCCAGCAGCGTCAGGTTGGAGGCCCTCAATGAGCAGTTCTTC. Its translation: CASSVRLEALNEQFF.

The gene calls are TRBV20-1 and TRBJ2-1; D gene unclear. Germline lookup yields CDR1 DFQATT and CDR2 SNEGSKA (reference sequence). V lost 4 bases and J lost 7, with 8 bases in between. This CDR3 comprises 11 residues. DNA of the CDR3: TGCAGTGCTATAGTGGGGAATGAGCAGTTCTTC. Translating it yields CSAIVGNEQFF.

The chain employs TRBV7-2 and TRBJ1-2, with D perhaps matching TRBD1 (5 bases). This CDR3 region has 14 residues. V lost 3 bases and J 6 bases, leaving 14 bases between the germline ends. Germline V gives CDR1 SGHTA, CDR2 FQGNSA. CDR3 in amino acids: CASSFRNGGNGYTF. CDR3 nucleotide sequence: TGTGCCAGCAGCTTCCGAAACGGGGGTAATGGCTACACCTTC. Using reference TRBV7-2 and TRBJ1-2 for the parts outside the CDR3, the full variable domain is GAGVSQSPSNKVTEKGKDVELRCDPISGHTALYWYRQSLGQGLEFLIYFQGNSAPDKSGLPSDRFSAERTGGSVSTLTIQRTQQEDSAVYLCASSFRNGGNGYTFGSGTRLTVV.

The chain is built from TRBV28 and TRBJ2-1; TRBD2 might be the D (7 bases). The CDR3 covers 14 residues. V was pared by 6 bases and J by 8 bases, with 17 bases between. Looked up from germline, CDR1 is MDHEN and CDR2 is SYDVKM. CDR3 amino acids: CASSQGGGRDEQFF. The CDR3 DNA follows: TGTGCCAGCAGCCAAGGGGGGGGACGGGATGAGCAGTTCTTC.

Written as DNA, the CDR3 is TGTGCCAGCACCCGGGCGAACACCGGGGAGCTGTTTTTT. Residues: CASTRANTGELFF. The rearrangement links TRBV28 to TRBJ2-2, with D unresolved. The CDR3 consists of 13 residues. Germline-derived CDR1 and CDR2 are MDHEN and SYDVKM. V lost 7 bases, J lost 0 bases, and 6 bases lay in between.

This clonotype was detected many times. CDR3 bases: TGTGCCACCAGCAGACAAGGACTAGCGGGGGGGTTAGGCACAGATACGCAGTATTTT. This sequence encodes CATSRQGLAGGLGTDTQYF. This rearrangement joins TRBV15 to TRBJ2-3; 15 bases fit TRBD2. Germline lookup yields CDR1 LNHNV and CDR2 YYDKDF (reference sequence). J gave up 1 base and V 2 bases, and 7 bases lay outside the gene matches. The CDR3 is made up of 19 amino acids.

The genes are TRBV7-2 and TRBJ2-7, with TRBD2 identical over 9 bases. CDR1 is SGHTA, CDR2 FQGNSA, per germline. The CDR3 totals 14 residues. The trim removed 5 bases at V and 3 bases at J, leaving 5 bases unmatched. The CDR3 protein is CASSDVAGVYEQYF. CDR3 coding DNA: TGTGCCAGCAGCGACGTAGCGGGAGTCTACGAGCAGTACTTC.

This clonotype was seen only a few times. This sequence joins TRBV28 and TRBJ1-6; 8 positions match TRBD1. Germline V CDR1 and CDR2: MDHEN, SYDVKM. The CDR3 is 15 amino acids. The ends lost 7 bases at V and 7 bases at J; junction bases unmatched: 9. The chain's CDR3 is CASTETGVGNSPLHF. CDR3 nucleotide sequence: TGTGCCAGCACCGAGACAGGGGTCGGAAATTCACCCCTCCACTTT.

This clonotype was detected ten times or more. The chain combines TRBV20-1 with TRBJ2-1; possible D gene TRBD2, 5 bases. The V gene lost 0 bases and the J gene lost 6 bases, with 9 bases spanning the gap. This CDR3 spans 13 amino acids. Germline values: CDR1 DFQATT, CDR2 SNEGSKA (reference sequence). CDR3 in DNA: TGCAGTGCTAGAGACCCGGACTCCAATGAGCAGTTCTTC. Residues: CSARDPDSNEQFF.

This clonotype has just a few counts. This chain joins TRBV27 and TRBJ1-5, with TRBD1 matching over 8 bases. The ends lost 2 bases at V and 1 base at J; junction bases unmatched: 1. The V gene's germline CDR1 is MNHEY and CDR2 SMNVEV (reference sequence). The CDR3 is made up of 15 amino acids. CDR3 region: CASSLNRGSNQPQHF. In DNA, the CDR3 is TGTGCCAGCAGTTTAAACAGGGGGAGCAATCAGCCCCAGCATTTT.

Ten or more counts support this clonotype. V is TRBV29-1 and J is TRBJ1-2; a weak D match, TRBD1 (5 bases). Germline V gives CDR1 SQVTM, CDR2 ANQGSEA. CDR3 length: 14 amino acids. The ends were cut back, 5 bases at V and 4 bases at J, with 17 bases in the middle. For the CDR3, the DNA is TGCAGCGTTTCGGGGGTAGTGGGCCTCTATGGCTACACCTTC. Protein sequence: CSVSGVVGLYGYTF.

The chain recombines TRBV20-1 with TRBJ2-7, with 8 positions matching TRBD2. Germline V gene data show CDR1 as DFQATT and CDR2 as SNEGSKA (reference sequence). The CDR3 consists of 15 residues. V was pared by 6 bases and J by 1 base, with 11 bases of the junction left unmatched. The CDR3 DNA follows: TGCAGTGCCTCAGCGGGAGCGATCTATTCCTACGAGCAGTACTTC. Protein: CSASAGAIYSYEQYF.

The chain carries TRBV28 and TRBJ1-1; D not certain. This CDR3 is 14 amino acids long. CDR1 and CDR2 from the germline V gene are MDHEN and SYDVKM. The ends were cut back, 1 base at V and 2 bases at J, with 8 bases in the middle. The CDR3 loop reads CASSLLGINTEAFF. The CDR3 nucleotides are TGTGCCAGCAGTTTATTAGGGATTAACACTGAAGCTTTCTTT.

V is TRBV29-1 and J is TRBJ2-2; D is undetermined. Trimming removed 7 bases from V and 0 bases from J, with 12 bases in between. Germline V gene data show CDR1 as SQVTM and CDR2 as ANQGSEA. The CDR3 extends over 14 amino acids. The CDR3 sequence is CSAEGPANTGELFF. The CDR3 nucleotides read TGCAGCGCCGAAGGTCCAGCGAACACCGGGGAGCTGTTTTTT.

This clonotype was picked up a small number of times. J is TRBJ2-7 and V is TRBV6-2 or TRBV6-3; tentatively, D is TRBD2 (6 bases). The CDR3 has 14 residues. Trimming stripped 8 bases from V and 0 bases from J, with 14 bases between. The germline V gene has CDR1 MNHEY and CDR2 SVGEGT. CDR3 bases: TGTGCCAGCGGGGAGGACTGGCCCTCCTACGAGCAGTACTTC. This translates into CASGEDWPSYEQYF.

This clonotype was counted ten times or more. The gene calls are TRBV12-3 or TRBV12-4 and TRBJ2-7, with unresolved D. Trimming stripped 3 bases from V and 4 bases from J, with 7 bases between. There are 12 residues in the CDR3. This CDR3 is CASSFPPYEQYF. The CDR3 DNA reads as TGTGCCAGCAGTTTTCCCCCGTACGAGCAGTACTTC.

This clonotype was seen repeatedly, ten times or more. The CDR3 DNA reads as TGTGCCAGCAGTTTGATAGGGATAGCGGGAGAAAGGGTCAATGAGCAGTTCTTC. Protein product: CASSLIGIAGERVNEQFF. The gene calls are TRBV12-3 or TRBV12-4 and TRBJ2-1; 9 bases are shared with TRBD2. J gave up 6 bases and V 3 bases, and 15 bases lay outside the gene matches. The CDR3 loop spans 18 amino acids.

This clonotype has only a few counts. The rearrangement links TRBV27 to TRBJ2-5; TRBD1 matches at 8 bases. V shed 2 bases and J 5 bases; nucleotides not matched to a gene: 7. The CDR3 length is 15 residues. Germline CDR1 is MNHEY and CDR2 is SMNVEV (reference sequence). The CDR3 nucleotides read TGTGCCAGCAGTTTACGAGACAGGGGATTCGAGACCCAGTACTTC. Its translation is CASSLRDRGFETQYF.

The chain couples TRBV7-9 to TRBJ2-1; 7 nucleotides match TRBD2. Losses at the gene ends were 11 bases for V and 6 bases for J; bases not matched to a gene: 16. This CDR3 contains 15 residues. Germline V lookup: CDR1 SEHNR, CDR2 FQNEAQ (reference sequence). The CDR3 sequence is CASKAGEWLGNEQFF. The CDR3 region has the DNA TGTGCCTCCAAGGCGGGAGAGTGGTTAGGCAATGAGCAGTTCTTC.

This clonotype was observed a handful of times. The V and J genes are TRBV6-5 and TRBJ2-7; tentative D call: TRBD2 (6 bases). Germline lookup yields CDR1 MNHEY and CDR2 SVGAGI. Trimming took off 3 bases at V and 4 bases at J, with 13 bases between the two ends. CDR3 length: 14 residues. Here the CDR3 DNA reads TGTGCCAGCAGTTATGACGGGAGAGGTTACGAGCAGTACTTC. It yields the protein CASSYDGRGYEQYF.

The V gene is TRBV4-3, the J gene TRBJ2-1, with 10 bases identical to TRBD2. The CDR3 runs to 17 residues. The V gene end was trimmed by 1 base and the J gene end by 11 bases; junction bases not matched to a gene: 14. CDR1 is LGHNA, CDR2 YSLEER, per germline. The DNA of the CDR3 is TGCGCCAGCAGCCAAGCTTCCCAGAAGCGGGAGGGCCCCAAGCAGTTCTTC. Amino acids: CASSQASQKREGPKQFF.